This section outlines one T cell receptor beta chain sequence together with its context. Its antigen is not identified. This sample is drawn from a study of cytomegalovirus exposure and HLA in healthy donors. The study, taken as a whole, reports: It was taken for granted in presence/absence analyses that sequencing depth across donors was roughly uniform. Apart from CMV serostatus, no immune exposure information was available. Within a later analysis, the majority of CMV-associated TCR beta chains appeared HLA-restricted.

Primers for the PCR totalled 60 Vbeta and 13 Jbeta. How the authors handled the data: Roughly 11 million of the 80 million or so unique TCR beta chains counted in a later analysis were shared. The assay was immunoSEQ multiplex PCR, and TCRdb's table has in-frame clones only and misses some. V and J calls and clone size are copied from that table; D and trimming were computed from the DNA. The table shows 100,000 to 150,000 clones, with just under 75% occurring only once. The CDR3 runs to 12 residues. V was trimmed by 5 bases and J by 2 bases, leaving 6 bases between them. Germline values: CDR1 SGHVS, CDR2 FNYEAQ.

This sequence originates from a man in his forties or fifties in good health and CMV-seropositive. What was sequenced was PBMCs. The chain uses TRBV7-6 and TRBJ2-5, with unresolved D. DNA for the CDR3: TGTGCCAGCAGCGCTAATCAAGAGACCCAGTACTTC. Its protein product is CASSANQETQYF.